This T cell receptor (beta chain) comes out of a study of T cell responses to AZD1222 COVID-19 vaccine. Findings of the study overall: Dominant at 160-218 and 743-854, vaccine-associated CD4 TCRs also spanned spike.

As concerns this clone: Its antigen is undetermined.

The CDR3 has 17 residues. J lost 4 bases, V lost 2 bases, and 6 bases had no gene match. The germline V gene encodes CDR1 MDHEN and CDR2 SYDVKM. Assay: immunoSEQ multiplex PCR; the TCRdb copy retains only in-frame clones and omits some. The sample has about 140,000 clones, around 92% seen once. The study pooled second doses at about 4 or about 12 weeks. This sequence was found in an adult who received the AZD1222 COVID-19 vaccine. The material was peripheral blood, obtained 28 days after the second AZD1222 dose. The chain is built from TRBV28 and TRBJ2-2; 11 nucleotides agree with TRBD2. The CDR3, as DNA: TGTGCCAGCAGTTTAGAAACTAGCGGGAGCCCCACCGGGGAGCTGTTTTTT. It is translated as CASSLETSGSPTGELFF.